This TCR beta chain comes out of a study of a mutant IDH1 vaccine in newly diagnosed glioma. As to time point: week 35, safety follow-up. Doses consisted of 300 ug of mutant IDH1 20-mer peptide each, paired with topical imiquimod. For this clone: Antigen specificity is unknown.

Produced via immunoSEQ multiplex PCR; TCRdb's table is partial and in-frame only. The sample holds roughly 26,000 clones, less than 85% seen once. The CDR3 consists of 14 residues. Trimming removed 2 bases at V and 10 bases at J, with 13 bases between. Looked up from germline, CDR1 is SGHRS and CDR2 is YFSETQ. The clonotype comes from a man aged 25 to 40 with glioma. The chain employs TRBV5-1 and TRBJ1-6, with D unresolved. This specimen was PBMCs, taken from a glioma patient whose treatment included an IDH1 peptide vaccine. Written as DNA, the CDR3 is TGCGCCAGCAGCTTTACGAGAATAGGGTCACCCCTCCACTTT. Its translation is CASSFTRIGSPLHF. Variable domain in full (rest from reference TRBV5-1 and TRBJ1-6): KAGVTQTPRYLIKTRGQQVTLSCSPISGHRSVSWYQQTPGQGLQFLFEYFSETQRNKGNFPGRFSGRQFSNSRSEMNVSTLELGDSALYLCASSFTRIGSPLHFGNGTRLTVT.